This passage covers 5 T cell receptor beta chains from one sample sequenced in a study of T cell responses to AZD1222 COVID-19 vaccine. Here immunoSEQ multiplex PCR was the method, and the copy in TCRdb shows in-frame clones only, minus some. The table shows over 45,000 clones, with around 90% occurring only once. Specimen: peripheral blood, collected 28 days after the second AZD1222 dose. The receptors were gathered from an adult who received the AZD1222 COVID-19 vaccine.

This chain uses TRBV24-1 with TRBJ1-4; no reliable D call. Germline V gives CDR1 KGHDR, CDR2 SFDVKD. The CDR3 is 17 amino acids. Trimming cost V 2 bases and J 0 bases, with 12 bases left between them. The CDR3 coding sequence is TGTGCCACCAGTGATTCACGCAGGCCCGCAACTAATGAAAAACTGTTTTTT. Translated, it gives CATSDSRRPATNEKLFF.

The chain links TRBV11-2 to TRBJ1-5; TRBD1 is a possible D gene (5 bases). V was clipped by 5 bases and J by 1 base, with 9 bases between them. The germline V gene encodes CDR1 SGHAT and CDR2 FQNNGV. The CDR3 loop spans 14 amino acids. The CDR3 coding sequence is TGTGCCAGCAGCCAGGGACGGAGCAATCAGCCCCAGCATTTT. It encodes CASSQGRSNQPQHF.

This sequence joins TRBV7-8 and TRBJ1-1; TRBD1 matches at 7 bases. The CDR3 extends over 13 amino acids. V dropped 3 bases and J dropped 5; count of bases not matched to a gene: 3. Germline CDR1 SGHVS, CDR2 FQNEAQ. This CDR3 is CASSFGTETEAFF. DNA for the CDR3: TGTGCCAGCAGCTTCGGGACAGAGACTGAAGCTTTCTTT. The full variable domain, with the rest looked up from reference TRBV7-8 and TRBJ1-1, is GAGVSQSPRYKVAKRGQDVALRCDPISGHVSLFWYQQALGQGPEFLTYFQNEAQLDKSGLPSDRFFAERPEGSVSTLKIQRTQQEDSAVYLCASSFGTETEAFFGQGTRLTVV.

This clone occurred once. The CDR3 DNA sequence: TGCGCCAGCAGCGAACAAACTAGCGGGAGGTACAATGAGCAGTTCTTC. It translates to CASSEQTSGRYNEQFF. This sequence joins TRBV4-1 and TRBJ2-1; 12 bases map to TRBD2. The V gene end was trimmed by 5 bases and the J gene end by 4 bases; junction bases not matched to a gene: 6. In germline, CDR1 is MGHRA, CDR2 YSYEKL. The CDR3 contains 16 residues.

The CDR3 nucleotides read TGTGCCAGCTTTCTTAGGGGTTTATGGTACTTC. Protein sequence: CASFLRGLWYF. The chain couples TRBV12-3 or TRBV12-4 to TRBJ2-4; D perhaps matches TRBD1 (5 bases). This CDR3 region has 11 residues. Trimming removed 8 bases from V and 15 bases from J, with 17 bases in between.